The rows below give T cell receptor beta chains drawn from one sample of a study of shared clonotypes between healthy human individuals. Measured with immunoSEQ multiplex PCR; TCRdb has only the in-frame clones, and not every one. The table has some 2,100,000 clones, around 95% seen once; the top ten hold around 0.13%. Sample: naive CD4+ T cells sorted from blood. These receptors were obtained from a man between 18 and 35 years old in good health. Each CDR3 is given with its conserved first and last residue. Each record gives: V gene, J gene, CDR3 protein.

V: TRBV20-1; J: TRBJ1-1; CDR3: CSATPGVRAFF
V: TRBV7-2; J: TRBJ2-7; CDR3: CASSSAPGLTYEQYF
V: TRBV18; J: TRBJ2-7; CDR3: CASSPREGGEQYF
V: TRBV7-2; J: TRBJ1-2; CDR3: CASSLGTLYGYTF
V: TRBV7-9; J: TRBJ1-5; CDR3: CASSSGGGQPQHF
V: TRBV5-1; J: TRBJ2-7; CDR3: CASSLIQGSSYEQYF
V: TRBV7-2; J: TRBJ1-2; CDR3: CASSFDPSWGYGYTF
V: TRBV2; J: TRBJ1-6; CDR3: CASSEDDRSPLHF
V: TRBV18; J: TRBJ1-2; CDR3: CASSDTGIGDYGYTF
V: TRBV28; J: TRBJ1-1; CDR3: CASSLTYHDTEAFF
V: TRBV7-9; J: TRBJ1-1; CDR3: CASSPGTGGRNTEAFF
V: TRBV18; J: TRBJ1-1; CDR3: CASSPRGSEAFF
V: TRBV19; J: TRBJ1-5; CDR3: CASTHGTLGQPQHF
V: TRBV30; J: TRBJ2-1; CDR3: CAWSGLAGGTEQFF
V: TRBV9; J: TRBJ2-5; CDR3: CASSPHGGGGQETQYF
V: TRBV5-1; J: TRBJ1-2; CDR3: CASSFGLRQGRPTGGYTF
V: TRBV9; J: TRBJ2-2; CDR3: CASSVAPWSTGELFF
V: TRBV30; J: TRBJ1-2; CDR3: CAWSAWGQGNYGYTF
V: TRBV6-6; J: TRBJ2-7; CDR3: CASSSGTPLEQYF
V: TRBV15; J: TRBJ1-4; CDR3: CATSRDSSDPRREKLFF
V: TRBV29-1; J: TRBJ2-1; CDR3: CSDALTSYNEQFF
V: TRBV27; J: TRBJ2-4; CDR3: CASSLYADFQNIQYF
V: TRBV5-4; J: TRBJ2-1; CDR3: CASSVGQGLNEQFF
V: TRBV7-9; J: TRBJ1-2; CDR3: CASSVLPGQINYGYTF
V: TRBV4-3; J: TRBJ2-7; CDR3: CASSQDERGGVEQYF
V: TRBV5-1; J: TRBJ2-3; CDR3: CASSLEGLRTDTQYF
V: TRBV19; J: TRBJ2-3; CDR3: CASHAGGQVDTQYF
V: TRBV7-2; J: TRBJ2-1; CDR3: CASSSRLAGASYNEQFF
V: TRBV6-1; J: TRBJ1-3; CDR3: CASSGLTGGGSGNTIYF
V: TRBV23-1; J: TRBJ1-1; CDR3: CASSQWVGQNTEAFF
V: TRBV5-1; J: TRBJ2-3; CDR3: CASSLLVGIDTQYF
V: TRBV5-4; J: TRBJ2-7; CDR3: CASSKDPTGDYEQYF
V: TRBV18; J: TRBJ2-5; CDR3: CASSPRNRQQETQYF
V: TRBV28; J: TRBJ1-1; CDR3: CASSTRGTEAFF
V: TRBV30; J: TRBJ2-6; CDR3: CAWSVSGANVLTF
V: TRBV11-2; J: TRBJ2-7; CDR3: CASSFTGGQDEQYF